Each of the 16 T cell receptor beta chains below was sequenced from the same sample in a study of T cell responses to AZD1222 COVID-19 vaccine. Assay used: immunoSEQ multiplex PCR; TCRdb lists only in-frame clones, some missing. The sample consists of fewer than 120,000 clones, about 87% of them appearing once. Sequenced material: peripheral blood, taken on day 0 of AZD1222 vaccination. These receptors were collected from an adult in good health.

The chain joins TRBV21-1 to TRBJ2-1; the DNA was not used to check the table's D call, TRBD2. TRBV21-1 is a pseudogene segment. The CDR3 runs to 13 residues. The CDR3 protein is CASSSTSANEQFF. CDR3 coding DNA: TGTGCCAGCAGCTCCACAAGCGCGAATGAGCAGTTCTTC.

The CDR3 DNA reads as TGTGCCAGTAGCCTGACTAGCGGGTCCTCCTACGAGCAGTACTTC. It codes for CASSLTSGSSYEQYF. The V call is TRBV19, the J call TRBJ2-7; TRBD2 agrees at 10 bases. The CDR3 is 15 amino acids. Germline CDR1 LNHDA, CDR2 SQIVND (reference sequence). V lost 6 bases, J lost 0 bases, and 5 bases stayed unmatched.

V gene TRBV2 combines with J gene TRBJ1-1, with D perhaps TRBD1 (6 bases). From germline, CDR1 is SNHLY and CDR2 FYNNEI. V lost 7 bases to trimming and J lost 8 bases, with 20 bases between them. CDR3 length equals 14 residues. CDR3 bases: TGTGCCAGCATGTCCGGGACACAAACCGCCGAAGCTTTCTTT. Translation gives CASMSGTQTAEAFF.

This clone was recorded once. The chain recombines TRBV5-1 with TRBJ2-7; perhaps TRBD2 as D (5 bases). The CDR3 consists of 15 residues. Trimming pared 2 bases from V and 1 base from J, leaving 13 bases between. Germline CDR1 SGHRS, CDR2 YFSETQ. The CDR3 loop is CASSLARGLSYEQYF. The CDR3, as DNA: TGCGCCAGCAGCTTAGCCCGGGGTCTGTCCTACGAGCAGTACTTC.

This rearrangement joins TRBV29-1 to TRBJ2-7; D perhaps matches TRBD1 (5 bases). V dropped 5 bases and J dropped 0 bases, with 11 bases sitting between them. The CDR3 loop spans 13 amino acids. Per the germline V gene, CDR1 is SQVTM and CDR2 is ANQGSEA. The CDR3 loop reads CSVFRDSSYEQYF. In nucleotides, the CDR3 is TGCAGCGTTTTTCGAGACAGCTCCTACGAGCAGTACTTC.

The chain carries TRBV30 and TRBJ2-3, with D unclear. Trimming took off 3 bases at V and 1 base at J, with 8 bases between the two ends. The CDR3 is made up of 13 amino acids. Germline V gene data show CDR1 as GTSNPN and CDR2 as SVGIG (reference sequence). The CDR3 loop reads CAWRPAGTDTQYF. The CDR3, as DNA: TGTGCCTGGAGACCCGCGGGCACAGATACGCAGTATTTT.

The chain carries TRBV2 and TRBJ1-4, with a possible D match to TRBD1 (5 bases). Deletions cut 4 bases from V and 8 bases from J, with 8 bases between. Germline lookup yields CDR1 SNHLY and CDR2 FYNNEI. This CDR3 has 12 residues. The CDR3 nucleotides read TGTGCCAGCAGTGGACAGAGAGAAAAACTGTTTTTT. Protein: CASSGQREKLFF.

The chain joins TRBV14 to TRBJ1-4; 8 nucleotides agree with TRBD1. CDR3 size: 14 residues. Germline V gene data show CDR1 as SGHDN and CDR2 as FVKESK. V was clipped by 4 bases and J by 7 bases; unmatched bases: 5. CDR3 loop: CASSRQGFGEKLFF. CDR3 DNA: TGTGCCAGCAGCCGACAGGGGTTTGGTGAAAAACTGTTTTTT.

The chain links TRBV19 to TRBJ1-5; the D is unclear. CDR1 LNHDA and CDR2 SQIVND come from the germline V gene (reference sequence). The CDR3 is made up of 15 amino acids. With 5 bases removed from V and 1 base from J, the gap between germline ends came to 12 bases. In nucleotides, the CDR3 is TGTGCCAGTAGTCAGCTGTGGAAGAGCAATCAGCCCCAGCATTTT. It specifies CASSQLWKSNQPQHF.

CDR3 protein: CASSIGGATEAFF. Written as DNA, the CDR3 is TGTGCCAGTAGTATCGGGGGTGCCACTGAAGCTTTCTTT. The V call is TRBV19, the J call TRBJ1-1, with D possibly being TRBD1 (5 bases). This CDR3 is 13 amino acids long. CDR1 is LNHDA, CDR2 SQIVND, per germline (reference sequence). V was clipped by 3 bases and J by 4 bases, with 9 bases between them.

The J gene is TRBJ2-1, the V gene TRBV7-2, with no clear D. Germline lookup yields CDR1 SGHTA and CDR2 FQGNSA. The CDR3 is 13 amino acids. V lost 8 bases and J 0 bases, leaving 8 bases between the germline ends. The CDR3 loop reads CASSGPSYNEQFF. The CDR3 region has the DNA TGTGCCAGCTCCGGGCCCTCCTACAATGAGCAGTTCTTC.

The V gene is TRBV19, the J gene TRBJ2-7; a possible D gene is TRBD1 (6 bases). Per the germline V gene, CDR1 is LNHDA and CDR2 is SQIVND (reference sequence). This CDR3 contains 13 residues. V lost 3 bases to trimming and J lost 3 bases, with 9 bases between them. CDR3 nucleotide sequence: TGTGCCAGTAGTATTACAGGGAACTACGAGCAGTACTTC. Translation gives CASSITGNYEQYF.

CDR3 bases: TGTGCCAGCAGTCTAGCGCCCCCCCGGGACAGGGACACTGAAGCTTTCTTT. Translating it yields CASSLAPPRDRDTEAFF. V is TRBV7-8 and J is TRBJ1-1; the match to TRBD1 covers 9 bases. This CDR3 is built from 17 residues. Germline values: CDR1 SGHVS, CDR2 FQNEAQ. Unmatched junction bases numbered 14, after V lost 6 bases and J lost 3 bases.

The chain uses TRBV4-1 and TRBJ1-5; D is unclear. Between the trimmed V and J ends, which lost 0 bases and 0 bases, there was a span of 6 bases. CDR3 length: 15 residues. Germline CDR1 is MGHRA and CDR2 is YSYEKL. The CDR3 sequence is CASSQDDNSNQPQHF. The DNA of the CDR3 is TGCGCCAGCAGCCAAGATGACAATAGCAATCAGCCCCAGCATTTT.

This chain joins TRBV14 and TRBJ1-4, with D hard to call. CDR3 size: 14 residues. Germline CDR1 SGHDN, CDR2 FVKESK. Trimming pared 5 bases from V and 6 bases from J, leaving 13 bases between. Here the CDR3 reads CASSAGPVDEKLFF. The DNA for the CDR3 is TGTGCCAGCAGCGCCGGGCCCGTGGATGAAAAACTGTTTTTT.

The chain has TRBV30 and TRBJ2-7; D tentatively fits TRBD1 or TRBD2 (7 bases each). The CDR3 has 14 amino acids. Germline loops: CDR1 GTSNPN, CDR2 SVGIG (reference sequence). Trimming shortened V by 6 bases and J by 6 bases, and 21 bases separated the two germline ends. CDR3 nucleotides: TGTGCCTGTCCGTCGAGGGAGGGGGCAACCGAGCAGTACTTC. Translating it yields CACPSREGATEQYF.